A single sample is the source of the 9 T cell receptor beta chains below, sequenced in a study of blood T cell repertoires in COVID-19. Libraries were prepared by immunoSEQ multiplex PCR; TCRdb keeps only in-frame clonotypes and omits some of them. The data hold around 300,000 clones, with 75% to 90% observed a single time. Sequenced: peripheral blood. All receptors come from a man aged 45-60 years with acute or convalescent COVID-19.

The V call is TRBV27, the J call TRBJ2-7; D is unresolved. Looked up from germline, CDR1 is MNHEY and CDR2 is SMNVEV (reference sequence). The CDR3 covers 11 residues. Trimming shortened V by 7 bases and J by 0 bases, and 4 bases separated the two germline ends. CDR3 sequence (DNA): TGTGCCAGCACCCTCTCCTACGAGCAGTACTTC. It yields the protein CASTLSYEQYF.

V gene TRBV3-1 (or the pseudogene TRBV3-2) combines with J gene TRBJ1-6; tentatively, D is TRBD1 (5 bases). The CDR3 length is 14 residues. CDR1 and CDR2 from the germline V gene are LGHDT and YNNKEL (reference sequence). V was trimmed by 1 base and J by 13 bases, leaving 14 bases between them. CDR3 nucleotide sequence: TGTGCCAGCAGCCAAGGGGGCGGCCCTCGGCCCCTCCACTTT. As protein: CASSQGGGPRPLHF.

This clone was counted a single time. CDR3 coding DNA: TGTGCCAGCAGTTCCCGACAGGGAGGAGAGCAGTACTTC. Protein sequence: CASSSRQGGEQYF. The genes are TRBV5-6 and TRBJ2-7; a weak D match, TRBD1 (7 bases). Germline V gene lookup returns CDR1 SGHDT and CDR2 YYEEEE. This CDR3 spans 13 amino acids. V was pared by 5 bases and J by 7 bases, with 16 bases between.

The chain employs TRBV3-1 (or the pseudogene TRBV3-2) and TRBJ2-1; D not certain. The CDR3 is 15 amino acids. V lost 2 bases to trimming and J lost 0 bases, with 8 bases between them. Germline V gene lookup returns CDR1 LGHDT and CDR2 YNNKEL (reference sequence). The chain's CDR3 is CASSQKPSSYNEQFF. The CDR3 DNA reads TGTGCCAGCAGCCAAAAGCCCTCCTCCTACAATGAGCAGTTCTTC.

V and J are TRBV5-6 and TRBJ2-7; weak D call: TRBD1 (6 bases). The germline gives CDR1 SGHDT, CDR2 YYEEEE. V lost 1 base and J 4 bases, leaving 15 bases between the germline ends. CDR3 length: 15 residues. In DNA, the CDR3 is TGTGCCAGCAGCTTGATGGGGGCAATGATGTACGAGCAGTACTTC. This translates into CASSLMGAMMYEQYF.

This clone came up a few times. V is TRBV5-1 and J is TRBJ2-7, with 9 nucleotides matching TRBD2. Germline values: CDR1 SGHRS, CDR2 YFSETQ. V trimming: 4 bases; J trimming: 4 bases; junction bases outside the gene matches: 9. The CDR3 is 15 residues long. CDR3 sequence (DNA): TGCGCCAGCAGCGGGGCGGGGGGGCGGTCTTACGAGCAGTACTTC. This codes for CASSGAGGRSYEQYF.

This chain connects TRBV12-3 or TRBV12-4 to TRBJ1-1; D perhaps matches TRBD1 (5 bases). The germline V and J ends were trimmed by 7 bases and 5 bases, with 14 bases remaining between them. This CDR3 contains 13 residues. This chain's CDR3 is CASIPWGITEAFF. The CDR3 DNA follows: TGTGCCAGCATACCTTGGGGCATAACTGAAGCTTTCTTT.

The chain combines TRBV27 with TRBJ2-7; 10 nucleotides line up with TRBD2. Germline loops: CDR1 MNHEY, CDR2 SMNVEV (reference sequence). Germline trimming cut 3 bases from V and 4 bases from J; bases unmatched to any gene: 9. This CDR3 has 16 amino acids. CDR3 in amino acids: CASSFRLAGASYEQYF. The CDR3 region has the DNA TGTGCCAGCAGTTTTCGGCTAGCGGGGGCGTCGTACGAGCAGTACTTC.

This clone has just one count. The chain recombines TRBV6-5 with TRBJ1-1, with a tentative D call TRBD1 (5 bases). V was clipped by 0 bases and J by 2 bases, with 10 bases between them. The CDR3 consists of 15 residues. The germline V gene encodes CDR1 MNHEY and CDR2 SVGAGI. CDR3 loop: CASSYSAGINTEAFF. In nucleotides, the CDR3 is TGTGCCAGCAGTTACTCTGCAGGGATTAACACTGAAGCTTTCTTT.